The source of this T cell receptor beta chain is a study of vaccination and CD4 T cells after COVID-19. Study-wide background: Overlapping SARS-CoV-2, HCoV-NL63, HCoV-OC43 and HCoV-229E spike peptides were used to stimulate cells.

Remarks on this clonotype: The antigen remains unidentified.

Germline V gene sequence: CDR1 MNHEY, CDR2 SMNVEV (reference sequence). The CDR3 is made up of 13 amino acids. V lost 6 bases and J 11 bases, leaving 16 bases between the germline ends. Sequencing of cultured CD4+ T cell DNA used the Oncomine TCR Beta short-read assay. One entry per CDR3 protein, called by TCRdb with MiXCR from the PCR reads. The sample records roughly 1,400 distinct CDR3 sequences, around 50% being singletons. Treatment reported: approximately nine-day PBMC culture with coronavirus spike peptide pools or control peptides (ViraFEST assay). Ahead of the COVID-19 pandemic (2011-2018), the CD4+ T cells of the unexposed donor were collected.

The sequence was collected from a human donor in good health. This rearrangement joins TRBV27 to TRBJ1-4; the D is unclear. Specimen: CD4+ T cells from blood, cultured in vitro. CDR3 in DNA: TGTGCCAGCAGGACCCGAGATGATGGGAAACTGTTTTTT. The encoded protein is CASRTRDDGKLFF.